One sample yielded the 29 T cell receptor beta chains listed below, sequenced in a study of glioma-infiltrating T cells after dendritic cell vaccination. Only in-frame clones appear in the TCRdb table, and some are missing; sequencing was by immunoSEQ multiplex PCR. This sample has roughly 100,000 clones, with roughly 89% found just once. Time point meaning: after dendritic cell vaccination, including at tumor progression/relapse. Sequencing used blood, obtained after dendritic cell vaccination. These receptors were collected from a human donor with glioblastoma.

The chain recombines TRBV5-1 with TRBJ2-2, with D maybe TRBD2 (5 bases). Germline lookup yields CDR1 SGHRS and CDR2 YFSETQ. This CDR3 is built from 15 residues. V was clipped by 6 bases and J by 7 bases, with 19 bases between them. The CDR3 region has the DNA TGCGCCAGCACCGCGGGCGCCCAAAACCGCGGGGAGCTGTTTTTT. It is translated as CASTAGAQNRGELFF.

CDR3: CASSQRPGLALQETQYF. CDR3 nucleotides: TGTGCCAGCAGCCAACGTCCGGGACTAGCGTTACAAGAGACCCAGTACTTC. This rearrangement joins TRBV7-9 to TRBJ2-5; 10 nucleotides align to TRBD2. In germline, CDR1 is SEHNR, CDR2 FQNEAQ (reference sequence). The CDR3 length is 17 residues. Trimming removed 5 bases from V and 2 bases from J; junction bases left unmatched: 11.

The chain employs TRBV27 and TRBJ1-2; 9 bases line up with TRBD1. This CDR3 is 14 amino acids long. Germline lookup yields CDR1 MNHEY and CDR2 SMNVEV (reference sequence). The trim removed 6 bases at V and 7 bases at J, leaving 9 bases unmatched. CDR3 amino acids: CASRATGGGFGYTF. The CDR3 region has the DNA TGTGCCAGCAGGGCCACAGGGGGCGGTTTTGGCTACACCTTC.

The chain couples TRBV7-2 to TRBJ2-2, with 11 bases identical to TRBD2. The V segment lost 5 bases and the J segment 4 bases; nucleotides outside the gene matches: 3. CDR3 size: 15 residues. CDR1 and CDR2 from the germline V gene are SGHTA and FQGNSA. The chain's CDR3 is CASSLTSGVTGELFF. CDR3 in DNA: TGTGCCAGCAGCCTGACTAGCGGGGTCACCGGGGAGCTGTTTTTT.

The V gene is TRBV5-1, the J gene TRBJ2-7; 8 bases align to TRBD1. CDR3 length: 14 amino acids. Germline CDR1 is SGHRS and CDR2 is YFSETQ. The junction had 12 bases not matched to a gene; V was cut back by 7 bases and J by 6 bases. The CDR3 nucleotides read TGCGCCAGCGGGCCGGGACAGGTCAAAGCCGAGCAGTACTTC. This encodes CASGPGQVKAEQYF.

The gene calls are TRBV29-1 and TRBJ2-5, with a weak D call TRBD1 (6 bases). This CDR3 is 13 amino acids long. The germline CDR1 and CDR2 sequences are SQVTM and ANQGSEA. V was cut by 3 bases and J by 1 base, with 9 bases left in between. The CDR3 DNA sequence: TGCAGCGTTGAGGAGGACAGCCAAGAGACCCAGTACTTC. Amino acids: CSVEEDSQETQYF.

The rearrangement links TRBV11-2 to TRBJ1-2; tentative D call: TRBD1 (6 bases). This CDR3 comprises 13 residues. Per germline, CDR1 SGHAT and CDR2 FQNNGV. The V and J ends lost 5 bases and 8 bases respectively, with 15 bases between them. DNA of the CDR3: TGTGCCAGCAGCGTGGGGGCCGGTGGAGGCTACACCTTC. This codes for CASSVGAGGGYTF.

The chain carries TRBV9 and TRBJ2-2, with 9 bases matching TRBD2. Germline-derived CDR1 and CDR2 are SGDLS and YYNGEE. Unmatched junction bases numbered 10, after V lost 5 bases and J lost 5 bases. There are 16 residues in the CDR3. CDR3 loop: CASSPSRLAETGELFF. In nucleotides, the CDR3 is TGTGCCAGCAGTCCTTCCCGACTAGCGGAAACCGGGGAGCTGTTTTTT.

V usage is TRBV10-3 and J usage is TRBJ2-1; the match to TRBD2 covers 11 bases. The J segment lost 12 bases and the V segment lost 10 bases, leaving 8 bases of the junction unmatched. This CDR3 has 12 residues. CDR1 ENHRY and CDR2 SYGVKD come from the germline V gene. Here the CDR3 reads CATIAGGVVQFF. CDR3 nucleotide sequence: TGTGCCACGATAGCGGGAGGGGTAGTGCAGTTCTTC.

This clone occurred once. The rearrangement uses TRBV5-1 and TRBJ1-2; 12 nucleotides match TRBD1. The germline gives CDR1 SGHRS, CDR2 YFSETQ. The CDR3 length is 17 residues. The trim removed 0 bases at V and 4 bases at J, leaving 7 bases unmatched. CDR3 sequence: CASSLEPGQGAFYGYTF. CDR3 nucleotides: TGCGCCAGCAGCTTGGAGCCGGGACAGGGGGCATTCTATGGCTACACCTTC.

V and J are TRBV6-1 and TRBJ1-2; TRBD1 matches 11 bases. Germline loops: CDR1 MNHNS, CDR2 SASEGT. The V gene end was trimmed by 2 bases and the J gene end by 6 bases; junction bases not matched to a gene: 5. The CDR3 spans 15 residues. For the CDR3, the DNA is TGTGCCAGCAGTGAACTTGGACAGGGGGCAAATGGCTACACCTTC. Its protein product is CASSELGQGANGYTF.

V usage is TRBV7-2 and J usage is TRBJ1-3; tentatively, D is TRBD1 (5 bases). The CDR3 covers 14 residues. V lost 5 bases and J 4 bases, leaving 12 bases between the germline ends. From germline, CDR1 is SGHTA and CDR2 FQGNSA. CDR3 protein: CASSLNRKGNTIYF. The CDR3 region has the DNA TGTGCCAGCAGCCTTAACAGGAAGGGAAACACCATATATTTT.

J is TRBJ2-7 and V is TRBV4-2; TRBD2 agrees at 7 bases. In germline, CDR1 is LGHNA, CDR2 YNFKEQ. This CDR3 is 15 amino acids long. V lost 4 bases, J lost 1 base, and 7 bases stayed unmatched. The CDR3 DNA is TGTGCCAGCAGCCTTCAGGCTAGCGGTTCCTACGAGCAGTACTTC. It codes for CASSLQASGSYEQYF.

The chain joins TRBV9 to TRBJ2-1; 13 bases match TRBD2. Germline V gene sequence: CDR1 SGDLS, CDR2 YYNGEE. The CDR3 loop spans 15 amino acids. V gave up 4 bases and J gave up 9 bases; unmatched junction bases: 7. The DNA for the CDR3 is TGTGCCAGCAGCACTGGGACTAGCGGGAATTTTGAGCAGTTCTTC. Translating it yields CASSTGTSGNFEQFF.

This sequence joins TRBV19 and TRBJ2-7; 7 nucleotides agree with TRBD1. Germline CDR1 is LNHDA and CDR2 is SQIVND (reference sequence). With V trimmed by 5 bases and J by 5 bases, 9 bases remained unmatched. There are 14 residues in the CDR3. This CDR3 is CASSQTGVAHEQYF. The CDR3 bases are TGTGCCAGTAGTCAAACAGGGGTCGCGCACGAGCAGTACTTC.

This chain connects TRBV9 to TRBJ2-7; 8 bases match TRBD1. Germline values: CDR1 SGDLS, CDR2 YYNGEE. The CDR3 is made up of 15 amino acids. Trimming removed 0 bases from V and 3 bases from J; junction bases left unmatched: 5. This CDR3 is CASSVAGDRRYEQYF. In nucleotides, the CDR3 is TGTGCCAGCAGCGTAGCGGGGGACAGGCGCTACGAGCAGTACTTC.

The chain combines TRBV9 with TRBJ2-3; D ambiguous. Trimming stripped 0 bases from V and 5 bases from J, with 13 bases between. The CDR3 loop spans 15 amino acids. Germline V gene sequence: CDR1 SGDLS, CDR2 YYNGEE. The CDR3 bases are TGTGCCAGCAGCGTAGTTTCGACCCCGGGAGATACGCAGTATTTT. Translation: CASSVVSTPGDTQYF.

This clone was seen a few times. The chain is built from TRBV27 and TRBJ1-2; D ambiguous. The V end lost 2 bases, the J end lost 4 bases, and 8 bases lay between the germline ends. The CDR3 runs to 13 residues. Germline V gives CDR1 MNHEY, CDR2 SMNVEV (reference sequence). The CDR3 is CASSLGRTYGYTF. CDR3 bases: TGTGCCAGCAGTTTAGGGAGAACCTATGGCTACACCTTC.

The chain has TRBV11-3 and TRBJ2-1, with 8 positions matching TRBD1. Trimming at V came to 4 bases and at J to 4 bases, leaving 21 bases not matched to a gene. Germline V gene lookup returns CDR1 SGHNT and CDR2 YENEEA. The CDR3 is made up of 20 amino acids. CDR3 loop: CASSSPSSAAPGQVYNEQFF. CDR3 DNA sequence: TGTGCCAGCAGCTCCCCCTCATCGGCTGCACCGGGACAGGTGTACAATGAGCAGTTCTTC.

This clone was recorded a few times. The chain carries TRBV11-2 and TRBJ2-2; the D is unclear. CDR3 length: 14 residues. Trimming removed 2 bases from V and 7 bases from J, with 11 bases in between. The germline V gene encodes CDR1 SGHAT and CDR2 FQNNGV. CDR3 nucleotide sequence: TGTGCCAGCAGCTTAAGCAGGTCCCTCGGGGAGCTGTTTTTT. Its translation is CASSLSRSLGELFF. Full variable domain (outside the CDR3, taken from reference TRBV11-2 and TRBJ2-2): EAGVAQSPRYKIIEKRQSVAFWCNPISGHATLYWYQQILGQGPKLLIQFQNNGVVDDSQLPKDRFSAERLKGVDSTLKIQPAKLEDSAVYLCASSLSRSLGELFFGEGSRLTVL.

The chain recombines TRBV29-1 with TRBJ1-2; D gene uncertain. Trimming removed 3 bases at V and 0 bases at J, with 8 bases between. From germline, CDR1 is SQVTM and CDR2 ANQGSEA. This CDR3 has 13 amino acids. Here the CDR3 DNA reads TGCAGCGTTGAGGCGGGCGCTAACTATGGCTACACCTTC. This sequence encodes CSVEAGANYGYTF.

CDR3 amino acids: CASSQEGTAGSYEQYF. The CDR3 bases are TGTGCCAGCAGCCAAGAGGGGACAGCCGGATCCTACGAGCAGTACTTC. J is TRBJ2-7 and V is TRBV7-6; 7 bases align to TRBD1. The CDR3 is made up of 16 amino acids. Germline CDR1 is SGHVS and CDR2 is FNYEAQ. Losses at the gene ends were 5 bases for V and 1 base for J; bases not matched to a gene: 11. Complete variable domain (other parts from reference TRBV7-6 and TRBJ2-7): GAGVSQSPRYKVTKRGQDVALRCDPISGHVSLYWYRQALGQGPEFLTYFNYEAQQDKSGLPNDRFSAERPEGSISTLTIQRTEQRDSAMYRCASSQEGTAGSYEQYFGPGTRLTVT.

The V and J genes are TRBV7-2 and TRBJ2-7; TRBD2 matches 11 bases. The germline V gene has CDR1 SGHTA and CDR2 FQGNSA. J lost 2 bases, V lost 3 bases, and 6 bases had no gene match. This CDR3 has 16 amino acids. The CDR3 loop reads CASSFQPGLAAYEQYF. CDR3 nucleotide sequence: TGTGCCAGCAGCTTCCAACCGGGACTAGCGGCCTACGAGCAGTACTTC.

V gene TRBV5-1 combines with J gene TRBJ2-1; 14 positions agree with TRBD2. Trimming took 5 bases from V and 2 from J; bases not matched to a gene: 12. CDR1 is SGHRS and CDR2 is YFSETQ in the germline V gene. CDR3 size: 19 residues. The CDR3 loop reads CASSSPGTSGGITYNEQFF. For the CDR3, the DNA is TGCGCCAGCAGTTCCCCCGGGACTAGCGGGGGAATTACCTACAATGAGCAGTTCTTC.

The chain combines TRBV19 with TRBJ2-1; 8 bases match TRBD1. The trim removed 10 bases at V and 6 bases at J, leaving 8 bases unmatched. The V gene's germline CDR1 is LNHDA and CDR2 SQIVND (reference sequence). The CDR3 totals 13 residues. DNA for the CDR3: TGTGCCACCAGACAGGGGTCCATCAATGAGCAGTTCTTC. This codes for CATRQGSINEQFF.

The V call is TRBV27, the J call TRBJ2-7; D is unclear. Trimming cost V 3 bases and J 6 bases, with 12 bases left between them. Germline-derived CDR1 and CDR2 are MNHEY and SMNVEV (reference sequence). The CDR3 extends over 13 amino acids. CDR3 amino acids: CASSFQYQVEQYF. The CDR3 DNA sequence: TGTGCCAGCAGTTTTCAGTACCAGGTCGAGCAGTACTTC.

A note on this clone: Other DNA sequences from this sample encode an identical CDR3 as well. V usage is TRBV7-9 and J usage is TRBJ1-2; D ambiguous. This CDR3 region has 12 residues. Germline lookup yields CDR1 SEHNR and CDR2 FQNEAQ (reference sequence). V was cut by 5 bases and J by 2 bases, with 6 bases left in between. The CDR3 sequence: CASSQANYGYTF. For the CDR3, the DNA is TGTGCCAGCAGCCAAGCCAACTATGGCTACACCTTC.

In this sample, this clone turned up once. CDR3 sequence reads: CASSDGVGLVSTDTQYF. The CDR3 DNA reads TGCGCCAGCAGTGATGGAGTTGGACTAGTCAGCACAGATACGCAGTATTTT. The chain couples TRBV10-2 to TRBJ2-3; 7 nucleotides agree with TRBD2. From germline, CDR1 is WSHSY and CDR2 SAAADI. Trimming cost V 3 bases and J 0 bases; bases outside gene matches: 9. The CDR3 sequence is 17 residues long.

The gene calls are TRBV12-5 and TRBJ1-1; 7 bases map to TRBD1. Losses at the gene ends were 6 bases for V and 4 bases for J; bases not matched to a gene: 11. The CDR3 spans 15 residues. Per the germline V gene, CDR1 is LGHNT and CDR2 is FRNRAP. The chain's CDR3 is CASGSRQGRGTEAFF. The CDR3 bases are TGTGCTAGTGGCTCACGACAGGGCCGTGGCACTGAAGCTTTCTTT.